The next 26 T cell receptor beta chains were all read from a single sample in a study of cytomegalovirus exposure and HLA in healthy donors. The PCR employed 60 Vbeta primers together with 13 Jbeta primers. TCRdb's table, derived via immunoSEQ multiplex PCR, lists solely in-frame clones and lacks some. The sample has some 84,000 clones, and its top ten clones hold 0.5% to 0.65%. The sample consisted of PBMCs. The receptors derive from a man in his fifties or sixties in good health and CMV-seronegative.

The rearrangement uses TRBV10-3 and TRBJ2-4, with 9 positions matching TRBD1. Trimming took 5 bases from V and 7 from J; bases not matched to a gene: 3. The CDR3 loop spans 13 amino acids. CDR1 is ENHRY, CDR2 SYGVKD, per germline. The CDR3 is CAISPGQGNIQYF. The CDR3, as DNA: TGTGCCATCAGTCCCGGACAGGGGAACATTCAGTACTTC.

J is TRBJ1-1 and V is TRBV27; D may be TRBD1 (5 bases). Between the trimmed V and J ends, which lost 3 bases and 4 bases, there was a span of 9 bases. Germline V gives CDR1 MNHEY, CDR2 SMNVEV (reference sequence). This CDR3 has 13 amino acids. This chain's CDR3 is CASSFGGSTEAFF. In DNA, the CDR3 is TGTGCCAGCAGTTTCGGGGGGAGCACTGAAGCTTTCTTT.

The CDR3 region is CASSLRGRGFGSPLHF. The DNA for the CDR3 is TGTGCCAGCAGCTTAAGGGGCAGGGGATTCGGTTCACCCCTCCACTTT. V and J are TRBV5-6 and TRBJ1-6; D perhaps matches TRBD1 (6 bases). The CDR3 is 16 amino acids. Looked up from germline, CDR1 is SGHDT and CDR2 is YYEEEE. V was pared by 2 bases and J by 9 bases, with 18 bases between.

The rearrangement uses TRBV5-1 and TRBJ2-2, with 9 bases lining up with TRBD1. In germline, CDR1 is SGHRS, CDR2 YFSETQ. V trimming: 3 bases; J trimming: 5 bases; junction bases outside the gene matches: 8. The CDR3 sequence is 16 residues long. The CDR3 sequence is CASSWADRGKTGELFF. Written as DNA, the CDR3 is TGCGCCAGCAGCTGGGCGGACAGGGGAAAGACCGGGGAGCTGTTTTTT.

The chain has TRBV5-1 and TRBJ1-2; D may be TRBD1 (5 bases). The germline CDR1 and CDR2 sequences are SGHRS and YFSETQ. The CDR3 has 14 amino acids. V lost 4 bases and J lost 6, with 16 bases in between. CDR3 sequence: CASSPQESVDGYTF. The DNA for the CDR3 is TGCGCCAGCAGCCCACAGGAGTCCGTCGATGGCTACACCTTC.

Here the CDR3 DNA reads TGTGCCAGCAGCTTGCTAGCGGGGGGACAAGAGACCCAGTACTTC. Translated, it gives CASSLLAGGQETQYF. The chain joins TRBV7-9 to TRBJ2-5; 11 bases are a match to TRBD2. V was clipped by 3 bases and J by 2 bases; unmatched bases: 2. Germline V gene sequence: CDR1 SEHNR, CDR2 FQNEAQ (reference sequence). CDR3 length: 15 amino acids.

The V and J genes are TRBV28 and TRBJ1-3; perhaps TRBD1 as D (5 bases). Trimming removed 6 bases at V and 4 bases at J, with 16 bases between. Per germline, CDR1 MDHEN and CDR2 SYDVKM. The CDR3 is made up of 15 amino acids. The CDR3 region is CASSLDSEWGNTIYF. The CDR3 DNA reads TGTGCCAGCAGCCTAGACAGCGAGTGGGGAAACACCATATATTTT. The variable domain in full, completed from reference TRBV28 and TRBJ1-3, reads DVKVTQSSRYLVKRTGEKVFLECVQDMDHENMFWYRQDPGLGLRLIYFSYDVKMKEKGDIPEGYSVSREKKERFSLILESASTNQTSMYLCASSLDSEWGNTIYFGEGSWLTVV.

The V gene is TRBV6-5, the J gene TRBJ2-5; D ambiguous. The DNA end favors TRBJ2-7, so the J call may be wrong. The length of the CDR3 is 15 residues. CDR1 and CDR2 (germline): MNHEY, SVGAGI. This chain's CDR3 is CASSYSIAGAYEQYF. DNA for the CDR3: TGTGCCAGCAGTTACTCGATTGCAGGCGCCTACGAGCAGTACTTC.

The chain employs TRBV18 and TRBJ1-2, with D perhaps matching TRBD1 (6 bases). Trimming stripped 2 bases from V and 6 bases from J, with 13 bases between. In germline, CDR1 is KGHSH, CDR2 LQKENI. This CDR3 has 14 amino acids. CDR3 amino acids: CASSPGQGSDGYTF. CDR3 nucleotides: TGTGCCAGCTCACCAGGGCAGGGGAGTGATGGCTACACCTTC.

This chain joins TRBV6-4 and TRBJ2-1; weak D call: TRBD1 (5 bases). The CDR3 length is 16 residues. Trimming took 4 bases from V and 1 from J, leaving 14 bases between them. Per the germline V gene, CDR1 is MRHNA and CDR2 is SNTAGT. CDR3 nucleotides: TGTGCCAGCAGTGGAGTTCAGGGTCAATCCTACAATGAGCAGTTCTTC. It specifies CASSGVQGQSYNEQFF.

This rearrangement joins TRBV28 to TRBJ2-7, with TRBD2 identical over 7 bases. Germline V gene sequence: CDR1 MDHEN, CDR2 SYDVKM. The CDR3 consists of 14 residues. Trimming at V came to 2 bases and at J to 3 bases, leaving 4 bases not matched to a gene. As DNA, the CDR3 is TGTGCCAGCAGTTTAAGGGAGGGAATCTACGAGCAGTACTTC. Translated, it gives CASSLREGIYEQYF.

The chain has TRBV7-2 and TRBJ1-2; 7 bases are shared with TRBD1. V lost 1 base and J lost 8; bases outside the gene matches: 10. Germline-derived CDR1 and CDR2 are SGHTA and FQGNSA. The CDR3 covers 15 residues. The CDR3 sequence: CASSLVSRTGLGYTF. CDR3 sequence (DNA): TGTGCCAGCAGCTTAGTTTCCCGGACAGGCTTAGGCTACACCTTC.

The chain uses TRBV30 and TRBJ1-4; D is undetermined. Germline CDR1 and CDR2: GTSNPN and SVGIG (reference sequence). The CDR3 covers 12 residues. Trimming pared 8 bases from V and 7 bases from J, leaving 14 bases between. The DNA for the CDR3 is TGTGCCCACGGGAGAAAGGGTGAAAAACTGTTTTTT. Residues: CAHGRKGEKLFF.

The V and J genes are TRBV19 and TRBJ1-1; D is possibly TRBD1 (6 bases). The CDR3 has 13 amino acids. From germline, CDR1 is LNHDA and CDR2 SQIVND (reference sequence). Trimming stripped 6 bases from V and 2 bases from J, with 10 bases between. The CDR3 DNA reads as TGTGCCAGTAGGATGGGACAAAACACTGAAGCTTTCTTT. It specifies CASRMGQNTEAFF. Filled out from reference TRBV19 and TRBJ1-1, the complete variable domain reads DGGITQSPKYLFRKEGQNVTLSCEQNLNHDAMYWYRQDPGQGLRLIYYSQIVNDFQKGDIAEGYSVSREKKESFPLTVTSAQKNPTAFYLCASRMGQNTEAFFGQGTRLTVV.

The J gene is TRBJ2-1, the V gene TRBV9, with D possibly TRBD1 on 6 matching bases. The V end lost 4 bases, the J end lost 9 bases, and 17 bases lay between the germline ends. The CDR3 extends over 14 amino acids. Looked up from germline, CDR1 is SGDLS and CDR2 is YYNGEE. CDR3 protein: CASSPTDSNSEQFF. The CDR3 DNA sequence: TGTGCCAGCAGCCCGACGGACAGTAATAGTGAGCAGTTCTTC.

V is TRBV29-1 and J is TRBJ1-1; 9 nucleotides line up with TRBD1. Per the germline V gene, CDR1 is SQVTM and CDR2 is ANQGSEA. CDR3 length: 14 amino acids. V dropped 3 bases and J dropped 2; count of bases not matched to a gene: 4. CDR3 region: CSVEEDRGNTEAFF. The DNA of the CDR3 is TGCAGCGTTGAGGAGGACAGGGGTAACACTGAAGCTTTCTTT.

This chain links TRBV6-1 with TRBJ1-6; TRBD1 agrees at 9 bases. Germline lookup yields CDR1 MNHNS and CDR2 SASEGT. The J segment lost 8 bases and the V segment lost 5 bases, leaving 4 bases of the junction unmatched. This CDR3 has 14 residues. This chain's CDR3 is CASSIGQGYSPLHF. The CDR3 DNA reads TGTGCCAGCAGTATTGGACAGGGGTATTCACCCCTCCACTTT.

The gene calls are TRBV28 and TRBJ1-6; TRBD1 might be the D (5 bases). This CDR3 has 16 residues. CDR1 is MDHEN, CDR2 SYDVKM, per germline. The ends were cut back, 5 bases at V and 5 bases at J, with 16 bases in the middle. CDR3 residues: CASSGGGLLDNSPLHF. Written as DNA, the CDR3 is TGTGCCAGCAGTGGTGGGGGACTCCTTGATAATTCACCCCTCCACTTT. Full variable domain (remainder filled in from reference TRBV28 and TRBJ1-6): DVKVTQSSRYLVKRTGEKVFLECVQDMDHENMFWYRQDPGLGLRLIYFSYDVKMKEKGDIPEGYSVSREKKERFSLILESASTNQTSMYLCASSGGGLLDNSPLHFGNGTRLTVT.

The chain is built from TRBV9 and TRBJ2-5; 8 positions agree with TRBD1. The germline gives CDR1 SGDLS, CDR2 YYNGEE. V gave up 1 base and J gave up 2 bases; unmatched junction bases: 7. This CDR3 comprises 16 residues. CDR3 loop: CASSVPRTGSQETQYF. DNA for the CDR3: TGTGCCAGCAGCGTACCCCGGACAGGGAGTCAAGAGACCCAGTACTTC.

V is TRBV7-9 and J is TRBJ1-1, with 10 bases aligning to TRBD1. This CDR3 comprises 15 residues. From germline, CDR1 is SEHNR and CDR2 FQNEAQ (reference sequence). V gave up 1 base and J gave up 5 bases; unmatched junction bases: 4. CDR3 sequence (DNA): TGTGCCAGCAGCTTAGGAGGGACAGGGGTGACTGAAGCTTTCTTT. It encodes CASSLGGTGVTEAFF.

The rearrangement joins TRBV7-2 to TRBJ2-7; 10 positions agree with TRBD1. From germline, CDR1 is SGHTA and CDR2 FQGNSA. The CDR3 is 15 amino acids. V shed 5 bases, J shed 4 bases, and the junction held 8 bases outside the gene matches. In nucleotides, the CDR3 is TGTGCCAGCAGCCCAGGGGGACAGGGGAGGTACGAGCAGTACTTC. Translation: CASSPGGQGRYEQYF.

The genes are TRBV6-1 and TRBJ2-7; 8 bases are a match to TRBD1. The germline V gene encodes CDR1 MNHNS and CDR2 SASEGT. Trimming at V came to 3 bases and at J to 0 bases, leaving 1 base not matched to a gene. This CDR3 has 14 amino acids. CDR3 region: CASSEDRASYEQYF. The CDR3 nucleotides read TGTGCCAGCAGTGAGGACAGGGCCTCCTACGAGCAGTACTTC.

V gene TRBV5-1 combines with J gene TRBJ2-1, with TRBD2 identical over 7 bases. Unmatched junction bases numbered 15, after V lost 0 bases and J lost 6 bases. This CDR3 is 18 amino acids long. CDR1 and CDR2 from the germline V gene are SGHRS and YFSETQ. The CDR3: CASSLGWGLPITGNEQFF. Here the CDR3 DNA reads TGCGCCAGCAGCTTGGGTTGGGGACTACCCATCACGGGCAATGAGCAGTTCTTC.

The rearrangement joins TRBV5-8 to TRBJ1-1, with D uncertain. From germline, CDR1 is SGHTS and CDR2 YDEGEE. Trimming removed 0 bases from V and 6 bases from J, with 9 bases in between. The CDR3 sequence is 13 residues long. For the CDR3, the DNA is TGTGCCAGCAGCTTGGGGGTGAGGGCTGAAGCTTTCTTT. This encodes CASSLGVRAEAFF.

The V and J genes are TRBV7-8 and TRBJ2-7; TRBD2 is a possible D gene (5 bases). Looked up from germline, CDR1 is SGHVS and CDR2 is FQNEAQ. The CDR3 contains 13 residues. Trimming cost V 1 base and J 6 bases, with 10 bases left between them. The CDR3 spells CASSLVLRVEQYF. DNA of the CDR3: TGTGCCAGCAGCTTAGTATTGCGGGTCGAGCAGTACTTC. The whole variable domain, remainder taken from reference TRBV7-8 and TRBJ2-7, is GAGVSQSPRYKVAKRGQDVALRCDPISGHVSLFWYQQALGQGPEFLTYFQNEAQLDKSGLPSDRFFAERPEGSVSTLKIQRTQQEDSAVYLCASSLVLRVEQYFGPGTRLTVT.

The V and J genes are TRBV18 and TRBJ1-5, with 8 nucleotides matching TRBD1. Losses at the gene ends were 6 bases for V and 6 bases for J; bases not matched to a gene: 4. The CDR3 spans 13 residues. The germline V gene encodes CDR1 KGHSH and CDR2 LQKENI. CDR3 sequence reads: CASSPQGAQPQHF. The CDR3 bases are TGTGCCAGCTCGCCTCAGGGGGCTCAGCCCCAGCATTTT.